The 20 T cell receptor beta chains below come from one sample, sequenced in a study of cytomegalovirus exposure and HLA in healthy donors. This PCR relied on a set of 60 Vbeta primers and 13 Jbeta primers. Clones were sequenced by immunoSEQ multiplex PCR, and TCRdb holds only the in-frame ones, with some missing. Of some 110,000 clones listed, approximately 11% were seen once; the top ten hold about 16%. Sequences were obtained from PBMCs. These receptors were taken from a man aged 40-50 years in good health and CMV-seropositive.

This clone was detected only a few times. Other nucleotide sequences from this sample produce the same CDR3. J is TRBJ2-7 and V is TRBV6-5; D remains unclear. CDR3 length: 14 residues. The germline V gene encodes CDR1 MNHEY and CDR2 SVGAGI. Trimming shortened V by 5 bases and J by 2 bases, and 13 bases separated the two germline ends. The CDR3 spells CASSLFRGPYEQYF. Here the CDR3 DNA reads TGTGCCAGCAGTCTCTTCCGAGGCCCCTACGAGCAGTACTTC.

The sample holds a few counts of this clone. This chain links TRBV30 with TRBJ1-5; 7 bases are shared with TRBD1. Trimming at V came to 2 bases and at J to 3 bases, leaving 4 bases not matched to a gene. The CDR3 extends over 14 amino acids. CDR1 is GTSNPN, CDR2 SVGIG, per germline (reference sequence). Here the CDR3 reads CAWSTTGANQPQHF. The CDR3 nucleotides are TGTGCCTGGAGTACAACAGGGGCCAATCAGCCCCAGCATTTT.

The chain carries TRBV7-2 and TRBJ1-4; the D gene is possibly TRBD1 (6 bases). Germline assignment: CDR1 SGHTA and CDR2 FQGNSA. This CDR3 has 15 amino acids. V dropped 2 bases and J dropped 6 bases, with 13 bases sitting between them. DNA for the CDR3: TGTGCCAGCAGCTTATCGAGGGGACAAGATGAAAAACTGTTTTTT. Translation: CASSLSRGQDEKLFF.

The chain carries TRBV10-3 and TRBJ2-3; 7 positions match TRBD2. J was trimmed by 11 bases and V by 6 bases; bases with no gene match: 11. CDR1 and CDR2 from the germline V gene are ENHRY and SYGVKD. This CDR3 is 13 amino acids long. The CDR3 is CAISRERDSEQYF. The CDR3 bases are TGTGCCATCAGCCGTGAGCGGGACTCGGAGCAGTATTTT.

A few counts support this clone. J is TRBJ1-4 and V is TRBV13; the D is unclear. CDR3 length: 14 amino acids. Germline CDR1 PRHDT, CDR2 FYEKMQ (reference sequence). Trimming left V 5 bases short and J 6 bases short, with 13 bases between. CDR3 sequence (DNA): TGTGCCAGCAGCCCGGGCGGGTTTGATGAAAAACTGTTTTTT. Protein: CASSPGGFDEKLFF.

The CDR3 sequence: CASSVEGTDTQYF. CDR3 coding DNA: TGTGCCAGCAGCGTAGAAGGCACAGATACGCAGTATTTT. The chain carries TRBV27 and TRBJ2-3; D is ambiguous. This CDR3 is 13 amino acids long. Germline CDR1 MNHEY, CDR2 SMNVEV (reference sequence). The ends were cut back, 6 bases at V and 1 base at J, with 8 bases in the middle.

Only a few counts were recorded for this clone. V is TRBV19 and J is TRBJ2-7, with D perhaps matching TRBD1 (5 bases). The CDR3 is made up of 14 amino acids. V was pared by 7 bases and J by 1 base, with 14 bases between. Looked up from germline, CDR1 is LNHDA and CDR2 is SQIVND (reference sequence). The chain's CDR3 is CASKGVQNSYEQYF. CDR3 coding DNA: TGTGCCAGTAAAGGGGTTCAGAATTCCTACGAGCAGTACTTC. Full variable domain (rest looked up from reference TRBV19 and TRBJ2-7): DGGITQSPKYLFRKEGQNVTLSCEQNLNHDAMYWYRQDPGQGLRLIYYSQIVNDFQKGDIAEGYSVSREKKESFPLTVTSAQKNPTAFYLCASKGVQNSYEQYFGPGTRLTVT.

The chain uses TRBV28 and TRBJ2-7, with D perhaps matching TRBD1 (6 bases). Trimming took off 2 bases at V and 1 base at J, with 9 bases between the two ends. Germline V gene data show CDR1 as MDHEN and CDR2 as SYDVKM. The CDR3 runs 14 residues. The CDR3 here is CASSLPGQSYEQYF. In DNA, the CDR3 is TGTGCCAGCAGTTTACCGGGACAATCCTACGAGCAGTACTTC. Together with reference TRBV28 and TRBJ2-7, the CDR3 gives the full variable domain: DVKVTQSSRYLVKRTGEKVFLECVQDMDHENMFWYRQDPGLGLRLIYFSYDVKMKEKGDIPEGYSVSREKKERFSLILESASTNQTSMYLCASSLPGQSYEQYFGPGTRLTVT.

The CDR3 is CASSNRGYAFF. The CDR3 coding sequence is TGTGCCAGCAGCAACAGGGGGTATGCTTTCTTT. The chain combines TRBV2 with TRBJ1-1; TRBD1 matches at 8 bases. This CDR3 contains 11 residues. The germline V gene encodes CDR1 SNHLY and CDR2 FYNNEI. J gave up 11 bases and V 6 bases, and 5 bases lay outside the gene matches.

This clone has just a few counts. This chain joins TRBV28 and TRBJ2-5, with 9 bases identical to TRBD2. The CDR3 spans 16 residues. Trimming took 6 bases from V and 1 from J; bases not matched to a gene: 9. Looked up from germline, CDR1 is MDHEN and CDR2 is SYDVKM. The chain's CDR3 is CASSLFGGRAQETQYF. CDR3 sequence (DNA): TGTGCCAGCAGCCTCTTTGGCGGGAGGGCCCAAGAGACCCAGTACTTC.

This clone has a handful of counts. This rearrangement joins TRBV28 to TRBJ2-5; 13 positions agree with TRBD2. The V segment lost 4 bases and the J segment 7 bases; nucleotides outside the gene matches: 3. This CDR3 contains 14 residues. Germline V CDR1 and CDR2: MDHEN, SYDVKM. The chain's CDR3 is CASSWRLAGGTQYF. In DNA form, the CDR3 reads TGTGCCAGCAGTTGGAGACTAGCGGGAGGGACCCAGTACTTC.

In this sample, this clone turned up a few times. The chain links TRBV4-3 to TRBJ2-7; 8 positions match TRBD1. CDR3 size: 17 residues. V shed 1 base and J 2 bases; nucleotides not matched to a gene: 10. The germline V gene encodes CDR1 LGHNA and CDR2 YSLEER. CDR3 in amino acids: CASSQGSGTGPPYEQYF. Here the CDR3 DNA reads TGCGCCAGCAGCCAAGGCTCCGGGACAGGACCCCCCTACGAGCAGTACTTC.

The sample holds a few counts of this clone. The chain recombines TRBV9 with TRBJ1-2; the D is unclear. CDR1 is SGDLS, CDR2 YYNGEE, per germline. Trimming shortened V by 0 bases and J by 0 bases, and 9 bases separated the two germline ends. The CDR3 has 15 residues. The DNA for the CDR3 is TGTGCCAGCAGCGTAGCACCCCTACCTAACTATGGCTACACCTTC. It translates to CASSVAPLPNYGYTF.

The chain has TRBV6-1 and TRBJ1-2; D gene ambiguous. V shed 3 bases and J shed 4 bases, with 12 bases lying between them. CDR3 length equals 14 residues. CDR1 is MNHNS, CDR2 SASEGT, per germline. CDR3 sequence reads: CASSDPVGIYGYTF. DNA of the CDR3: TGTGCCAGCAGTGACCCGGTCGGGATCTATGGCTACACCTTC.

The genes are TRBV7-2 and TRBJ2-5; TRBD2 matches 7 bases. Germline V gives CDR1 SGHTA, CDR2 FQGNSA. This CDR3 comprises 15 residues. V gave up 4 bases and J gave up 4 bases; unmatched junction bases: 9. In DNA form, the CDR3 reads TGTGCCAGCAGCTCTGCGGCGGGGGTGGGAGAGACCCAGTACTTC. Its translation: CASSSAAGVGETQYF.

This clone was observed a few times. This chain joins TRBV19 and TRBJ1-4; weak D call: TRBD1 (5 bases). The CDR3 loop spans 12 amino acids. The germline CDR1 and CDR2 sequences are LNHDA and SQIVND (reference sequence). Trimming cost V 10 bases and J 5 bases, with 11 bases left between them. The CDR3 spells CATSGRNEKLFF. Here the CDR3 DNA reads TGTGCCACCTCAGGGCGGAATGAAAAACTGTTTTTT.

J is TRBJ2-5 and V is TRBV7-2, with 9 bases identical to TRBD2. This CDR3 region has 14 residues. The germline CDR1 and CDR2 sequences are SGHTA and FQGNSA. V dropped 4 bases and J dropped 2; count of bases not matched to a gene: 2. The CDR3 nucleotides are TGTGCCAGCAGCTCGACTAGCGGTCAAGAGACCCAGTACTTC. Its protein product is CASSSTSGQETQYF.

This clone was seen a few times. The chain carries TRBV6-5 and TRBJ2-7, with D possibly being TRBD2 (6 bases). CDR1 and CDR2 from the germline V gene are MNHEY and SVGAGI. The CDR3 spans 14 residues. The V end lost 0 bases, the J end lost 3 bases, and 9 bases lay between the germline ends. CDR3 loop: CASSYSLGGYEQYF. CDR3 sequence (DNA): TGTGCCAGCAGTTACTCCTTGGGGGGCTACGAGCAGTACTTC.

The chain carries TRBV12-5 and TRBJ2-7, with TRBD2 matching 14 bases. Germline V lookup: CDR1 LGHNT, CDR2 FRNRAP. This CDR3 contains 19 residues. The ends lost 2 bases at V and 4 bases at J; junction bases unmatched: 13. The CDR3 DNA is TGTGCTAGTGGTTTGCCTCTAAGGGGGGGACTAGCGGGGGCTTACGAGCAGTACTTC. Translation: CASGLPLRGGLAGAYEQYF.

There are a few counts of this clone. This rearrangement joins TRBV15 to TRBJ2-1, with 10 bases identical to TRBD2. The CDR3 is made up of 17 amino acids. Looked up from germline, CDR1 is LNHNV and CDR2 is YYDKDF (reference sequence). The V gene end was trimmed by 3 bases and the J gene end by 8 bases; junction bases not matched to a gene: 13. The CDR3 nucleotides are TGTGCCACCAGCAGGGGGAGTAGCGGGAGGAGTAGGGATGAGCAGTTCTTC. Its translation is CATSRGSSGRSRDEQFF.